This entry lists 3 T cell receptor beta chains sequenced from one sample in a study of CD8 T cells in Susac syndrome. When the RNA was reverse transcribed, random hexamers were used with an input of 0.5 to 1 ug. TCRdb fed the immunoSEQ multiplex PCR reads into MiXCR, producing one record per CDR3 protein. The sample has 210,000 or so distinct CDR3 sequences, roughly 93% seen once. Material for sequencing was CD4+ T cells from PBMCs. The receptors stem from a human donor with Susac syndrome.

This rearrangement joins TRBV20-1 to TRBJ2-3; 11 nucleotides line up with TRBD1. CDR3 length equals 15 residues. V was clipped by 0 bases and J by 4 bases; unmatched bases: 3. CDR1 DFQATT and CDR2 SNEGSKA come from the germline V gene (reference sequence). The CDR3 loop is CSARDWDRGADTQYF. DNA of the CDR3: TGCAGTGCTAGAGATTGGGACAGGGGGGCAGATACGCAGTATTTT.

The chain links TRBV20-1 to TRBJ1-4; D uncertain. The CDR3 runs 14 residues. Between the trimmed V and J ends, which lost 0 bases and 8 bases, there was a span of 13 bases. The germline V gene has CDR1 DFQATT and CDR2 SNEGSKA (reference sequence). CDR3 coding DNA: TGCAGTGCTAGAGATCAGGCAGGCTCAGAAAAACTGTTTTTT. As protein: CSARDQAGSEKLFF.

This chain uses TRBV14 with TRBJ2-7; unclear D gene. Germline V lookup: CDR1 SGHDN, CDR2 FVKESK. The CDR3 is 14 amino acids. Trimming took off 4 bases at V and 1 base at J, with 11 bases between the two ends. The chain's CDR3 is CASSPAINSYEQYF. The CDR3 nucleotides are TGTGCCAGCAGCCCGGCTATAAATTCCTACGAGCAGTACTTC.